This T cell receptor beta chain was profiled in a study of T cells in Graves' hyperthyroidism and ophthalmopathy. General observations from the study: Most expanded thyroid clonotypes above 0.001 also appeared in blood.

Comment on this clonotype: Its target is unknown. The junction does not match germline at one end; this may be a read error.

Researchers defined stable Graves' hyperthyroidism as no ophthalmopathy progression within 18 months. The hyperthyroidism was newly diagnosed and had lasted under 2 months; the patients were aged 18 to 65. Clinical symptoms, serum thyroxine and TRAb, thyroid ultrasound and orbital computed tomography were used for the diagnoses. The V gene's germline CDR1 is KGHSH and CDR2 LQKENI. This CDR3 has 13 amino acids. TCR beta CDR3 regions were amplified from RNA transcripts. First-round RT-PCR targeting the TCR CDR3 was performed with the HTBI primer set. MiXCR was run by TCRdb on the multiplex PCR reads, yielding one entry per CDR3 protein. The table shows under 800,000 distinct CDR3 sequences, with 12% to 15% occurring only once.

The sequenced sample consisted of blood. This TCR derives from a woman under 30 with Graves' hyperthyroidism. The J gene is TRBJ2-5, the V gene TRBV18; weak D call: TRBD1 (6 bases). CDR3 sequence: CASSRTVQATQYF. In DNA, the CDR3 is TGTGCCAGCTCAAGGACAGTACAAGCGACCCAGTACTTC.